These T cell receptor beta chains were read from a single sample in a study of blood T cell repertoires in COVID-19. Some clones are missing from TCRdb's copy, which holds only in-frame ones; the method was immunoSEQ multiplex PCR. The sample shows 150,000 to 200,000 clones, over 80% of them seen only once. The sequenced sample consisted of peripheral blood. These TCRs come from a woman in her 30s with acute or convalescent COVID-19. The CDR3 runs from the conserved cysteine through the conserved F or W. The D gene is left open where the match is weak. Clone size appears in some rows only: once, few, many, or a class for an expanded clone.

CDR3aa	CDR3nt	d_gene	abundance	v_gene	j_gene
CASSVTGGATGELFF	TGTGCCAGCAGCGTCACAGGGGGCGCAACCGGGGAGCTGTTTTTT	TRBD1	once	TRBV9	TRBJ2-2
CASSLGLAGLNEQFF	TGCGCCAGCAGCCTGGGACTAGCGGGGCTTAATGAGCAGTTCTTC	TRBD2	once	TRBV4-1	TRBJ2-1
CASSFGLAVYNEQFF	TGCGCCAGCAGCTTTGGTTTAGCGGTATACAATGAGCAGTTCTTC	NA	NA	TRBV5-1	TRBJ2-1
CASSYSEIWNSPLHF	TGTGCCAGCAGTTACTCGGAGATTTGGAATTCACCCCTCCACTTT	NA	NA	TRBV6-2/TRBV6-3	TRBJ1-6
CASSRTEKLFF	TGTGCCAGCAGTCGGACAGAAAAACTGTTTTTT	NA	NA	TRBV6-2/TRBV6-3	TRBJ1-4
CASSLIVLGTGNTEAFF	TGTGCCAGCAGCTTAATTGTTTTGGGGACAGGGAACACTGAAGCTTTCTTT	TRBD1	NA	TRBV7-9	TRBJ1-1
CASRTGTANSPLHF	TGTGCCAGCAGAACCGGGACAGCCAATTCACCCCTCCACTTT	TRBD1	few	TRBV6-4	TRBJ1-6
CASSYLTGNYGYTF	TGTGCCAGCAGCTACTTGACAGGGAACTATGGCTACACCTTC	TRBD1	NA	TRBV7-9	TRBJ1-2
CASSLEGTARAQYF	TGCGCCAGCAGCTTGGAGGGGACAGCCAGAGCCCAGTACTTC	TRBD1	NA	TRBV5-1	TRBJ2-5
CASSVLAGGAGYQETQYF	TGTGCCAGCAGCGTACTAGCGGGAGGTGCTGGATACCAAGAGACCCAGTACTTC	TRBD2	NA	TRBV5-4	TRBJ2-5
CASSLLGTGGRNYGYTF	TGTGCCAGCAGCCTCCTCGGGACAGGGGGCCGAAACTATGGCTACACCTTC	TRBD1	once	TRBV3-1/TRBV3-2	TRBJ1-2
CASSQVGSGTDTQYF	TGCGCCAGCAGCCAAGTCGGGTCCGGCACAGATACGCAGTATTTT	NA	NA	TRBV4-3	TRBJ2-3
CASTPGQGPNTEAFF	TGTGCCAGCACCCCGGGACAGGGGCCTAACACTGAAGCTTTCTTT	TRBD1	NA	TRBV7-9	TRBJ1-1
CASSGGGYEQYF	TGTGCCAGCAGTGGGGGGGGCTACGAGCAGTACTTC	TRBD2	NA	TRBV2	TRBJ2-7
CASSLAGGRTGNTIYF	TGTGCCAGCAGCTTAGCGGGGGGGAGGACTGGAAACACCATATATTTT	NA	NA	TRBV7-2	TRBJ1-3
CASSSSGGLQETQYF	TGTGCCAGCAGTTCTAGCGGGGGCCTTCAAGAGACCCAGTACTTC	TRBD2	NA	TRBV28	TRBJ2-5
CASSPFGGDTEAFF	TGTGCCAGTAGTCCCTTTGGGGGGGACACTGAAGCTTTCTTT	NA	NA	TRBV19	TRBJ1-1
CASSSGLAGLSSYNEQFF	TGTGCCAGCAGCTCCGGACTAGCGGGACTTTCCTCCTACAATGAGCAGTTCTTC	TRBD2	few	TRBV7-9	TRBJ2-1
CASSQVPGTANYGYTF	TGCGCCAGCAGCCAAGTGCCCGGGACAGCTAACTATGGCTACACCTTC	TRBD1	NA	TRBV4-1	TRBJ1-2
CASSEQRGPVTQYF	TGTGCCAGCAGCGAACAAAGGGGGCCAGTGACCCAGTACTTC	TRBD1	NA	TRBV7-2	TRBJ2-5
CASSQEQGDTDTQYF	TGCGCCAGCAGCCAAGAACAGGGAGACACAGATACGCAGTATTTT	NA	NA	TRBV4-3	TRBJ2-3
CASTQTTGLNQPQHF	TGTGCCAGCACCCAAACTACAGGGCTAAATCAGCCCCAGCATTTT	NA	NA	TRBV28	TRBJ1-5
CASSFARLAVKTGELFF	TGTGCCAGCAGTTTCGCACGACTAGCGGTTAAAACCGGGGAGCTGTTTTTT	TRBD2	NA	TRBV28	TRBJ2-2
CASSLAWGGYEQYF	TGTGCCAGCAGCTTAGCTTGGGGGGGCTACGAGCAGTACTTC	TRBD2	NA	TRBV11-2	TRBJ2-7
CASSLTQGSTGELFF	TGTGCCAGCAGCTTGACCCAGGGTAGCACCGGGGAGCTGTTTTTT	NA	NA	TRBV5-4	TRBJ2-2
CASSPRTGKPSMGYTF	TGTGCCAGCAGCCCCCGGACAGGGAAACCCTCTATGGGCTACACCTTC	TRBD1	few	TRBV7-8	TRBJ1-2
CASSVRDRGSPLHF	TGTGCCAGCAGCGTCCGGGACAGGGGTTCACCCCTCCACTTT	TRBD1	NA	TRBV11-2	TRBJ1-6
CASSYSGLFYNEQFF	TGTGCCAGCAGTTACTCGGGACTATTCTACAATGAGCAGTTCTTC	TRBD2	NA	TRBV6-6	TRBJ2-1
CARSLAGTGAPNTEAFF	TGTGCCAGAAGCTTGGCCGGGACAGGGGCCCCGAACACTGAAGCTTTCTTT	TRBD1	NA	TRBV5-3	TRBJ1-1
CASSQGANGYTF	TGTGCCAGCAGTCAGGGGGCTAATGGCTACACCTTC	TRBD1	NA	TRBV28	TRBJ1-2
CASSSGGADTQYF	TGTGCCAGCAGCTCGGGGGGGGCGGATACGCAGTATTTT	TRBD2	NA	TRBV11-1	TRBJ2-3
CASSSPPGLQPQHF	TGTGCCAGCAGTTCCCCCCCGGGGTTACAGCCCCAGCATTTT	NA	NA	TRBV28	TRBJ1-5
CASGSEGWGSPLHF	TGTGCCAGTGGTTCGGAGGGGTGGGGCTCACCCCTCCACTTT	NA	NA	TRBV2	TRBJ1-6
CASRTGGPSGNTIYF	TGTGCCAGTAGAACAGGGGGACCCTCTGGAAACACCATATATTTT	TRBD1	NA	TRBV19	TRBJ1-3
CASSLSLVGGITEAFF	TGTGCCAGCAGCTTATCATTAGTAGGGGGTATCACTGAAGCTTTCTTT	NA	NA	TRBV7-8	TRBJ1-1
CASSERLAGGGETQYF	TGTGCCAGCAGTGAAAGACTAGCGGGCGGGGGAGAGACCCAGTACTTC	TRBD2	NA	TRBV2	TRBJ2-5
CAIRDNTDTQYF	TGTGCCATCAGGGACAACACAGATACGCAGTATTTT	NA	NA	TRBV12-3/TRBV12-4	TRBJ2-3
CASSLGQATKETQYF	TGTGCCAGCAGTTTGGGACAGGCCACGAAAGAGACCCAGTACTTC	TRBD1	NA	TRBV27	TRBJ2-5
CATSDSGTGGDGSKNIQYF	TGTGCCACCAGTGACTCCGGGACAGGGGGCGACGGATCCAAAAACATTCAGTACTTC	TRBD1	NA	TRBV24-1	TRBJ2-4
CASSSSGTSEEWSGTDTQYF	TGTGCCAGCAGTTCCTCCGGGACTAGCGAAGAGTGGAGTGGCACAGATACGCAGTATTTT	TRBD2	NA	TRBV27	TRBJ2-3
CASSLGRGDTIYF	TGCGCCAGCAGCTTGGGCCGAGGAGACACCATATATTTT	NA	NA	TRBV5-1	TRBJ1-3
CASSFGTSGGNTGELFF	TGCGCCAGCAGCTTTGGGACTAGCGGGGGGAACACCGGGGAGCTGTTTTTT	TRBD2	NA	TRBV5-1	TRBJ2-2
CASSTAGGRSSYNEQFF	TGTGCCAGCTCAACGGCGGGGGGCCGTTCCTCCTACAATGAGCAGTTCTTC	TRBD2	NA	TRBV18	TRBJ2-1
CASSKDPGGNSNTEAFF	TGTGCCAGCAGCAAAGATCCAGGGGGGAATTCTAACACTGAAGCTTTCTTT	NA	NA	TRBV21-1	TRBJ1-1
CASSQGPVNSPLHF	TGCGCCAGCAGCCAAGGTCCAGTAAATTCACCCCTCCACTTT	NA	few	TRBV4-3	TRBJ1-6
CSATRNIQYF	TGCAGTGCTACTAGGAACATTCAGTACTTC	NA	NA	TRBV20-1	TRBJ2-4
CASSPDRTRNQPQHF	TGTGCCAGCAGTCCAGACAGGACTCGAAATCAGCCCCAGCATTTT	NA	once	TRBV28	TRBJ1-5
CASSSGLAGYYEQYF	TGTGCCAGCAGCAGCGGACTAGCGGGATATTACGAGCAGTACTTC	NA	NA	TRBV21-1	TRBJ2-7
CASSPSGGSGNTIYF	TGTGCCAGCAGCCCCTCAGGAGGATCTGGAAACACCATATATTTT	NA	NA	TRBV9	TRBJ1-3
CASLLYNEQFF	TGTGCCAGCTTGCTATACAATGAGCAGTTCTTC	NA	NA	TRBV5-5	TRBJ2-1
CASSYRVEQYF	TGTGCCAGCAGTTATCGGGTTGAGCAGTACTTC	NA	few	TRBV28	TRBJ2-7
CASSLVGTEPYEQYF	TGCGCCAGCAGCTTGGTTGGGACAGAGCCCTACGAGCAGTACTTC	TRBD1	NA	TRBV5-1	TRBJ2-7
CASSQDLGREGYGYTF	TGCGCCAGCAGCCAAGATCTGGGCAGGGAAGGCTATGGCTACACCTTC	NA	NA	TRBV4-1	TRBJ1-2
CASRDRQGVRGYTF	TGTGCCAGCAGGGATCGACAGGGAGTGAGAGGCTACACCTTC	TRBD1	NA	TRBV6-5	TRBJ1-2
CASSQVLGSGSPLHF	TGTGCCAGCAGCCAAGTACTCGGCTCGGGTTCACCCCTCCACTTT	NA	NA	TRBV14	TRBJ1-6
CASSIDRGIQPQHF	TGTGCCAGTAGTATAGATCGGGGGATACAGCCCCAGCATTTT	NA	NA	TRBV19	TRBJ1-5
CASSPLVEGQYTF	TGTGCCAGCAGCCCCCTAGTGGAGGGACAGTACACCTTC	TRBD1	once	TRBV16	TRBJ1-2
CASSFRETYEQYF	TGTGCCAGCAGCTTTCGGGAGACCTACGAGCAGTACTTC	NA	NA	TRBV11-2	TRBJ2-7
CASSLSVGGALVGYTF	TGTGCCAGCAGCTTGAGTGTAGGGGGCGCTTTGGTCGGCTACACCTTC	TRBD1	NA	TRBV5-6	TRBJ1-2